What follows is one T cell receptor beta chain and its context. Data came from immunoSEQ multiplex PCR; TCRdb stores just in-frame clones and leaves some out. The data hold around 120,000 clones, with 70% to 80% observed a single time. This sample is drawn from a study of blood T cell repertoires in COVID-19. Study in general: COVID-19 samples, acute and convalescent, were from the United States, Italy and Spain. Sample material is recorded as cDNA or gDNA derived from T cells, B-cell-depleted T cells, or PBMCs.

This TCR derives from a man between 65 and 85 years old with acute or convalescent COVID-19. Specimen: peripheral blood.

The CDR3 region is CASSPGTGYAYGYTF. CDR3 bases: TGTGCCAGCAGCCCGGGGACAGGGTATGCCTATGGCTACACCTTC. The chain joins TRBV3-1 (or the pseudogene TRBV3-2) to TRBJ1-2, with TRBD1 matching 9 bases. The CDR3 sequence is 15 residues long. Per germline, CDR1 LGHDT and CDR2 YNNKEL (reference sequence). Trimming took 4 bases from V and 4 from J; bases not matched to a gene: 7.